The subject of this entry is one T cell receptor beta chain. This entry comes from a study of blood T cell repertoires in COVID-19. Study context: Researchers got acute and convalescent COVID-19 samples from the United States, Italy and Spain. Sources were T cells, B-cell-depleted T cells, or PBMCs; the material itself was cDNA or gDNA.

CDR1 and CDR2 from the germline V gene are LNHNV and YYDKDF (reference sequence). This CDR3 region has 14 residues. Trimming cost V 1 base and J 7 bases; bases outside gene matches: 2. In the original analysis: Estimation of nucleated cell counts was performed using reference gene primer amplification. Libraries were prepared by immunoSEQ multiplex PCR; TCRdb keeps only in-frame clonotypes and omits some of them. V, J and clone size derive from that table, while D and trimming were established from the DNA sequence. Of 200,000 to 250,000 clones listed, 70% to 90% are singletons. The chain combines TRBV15 with TRBJ1-2; 11 bases map to TRBD1. Sequenced material: peripheral blood. The receptor's source is a man aged 50 or older who had recovered from COVID-19. The CDR3 spells CATSRGTGGVGYTF. CDR3 DNA: TGTGCCACCAGCAGAGGGACAGGGGGCGTTGGCTACACCTTC.